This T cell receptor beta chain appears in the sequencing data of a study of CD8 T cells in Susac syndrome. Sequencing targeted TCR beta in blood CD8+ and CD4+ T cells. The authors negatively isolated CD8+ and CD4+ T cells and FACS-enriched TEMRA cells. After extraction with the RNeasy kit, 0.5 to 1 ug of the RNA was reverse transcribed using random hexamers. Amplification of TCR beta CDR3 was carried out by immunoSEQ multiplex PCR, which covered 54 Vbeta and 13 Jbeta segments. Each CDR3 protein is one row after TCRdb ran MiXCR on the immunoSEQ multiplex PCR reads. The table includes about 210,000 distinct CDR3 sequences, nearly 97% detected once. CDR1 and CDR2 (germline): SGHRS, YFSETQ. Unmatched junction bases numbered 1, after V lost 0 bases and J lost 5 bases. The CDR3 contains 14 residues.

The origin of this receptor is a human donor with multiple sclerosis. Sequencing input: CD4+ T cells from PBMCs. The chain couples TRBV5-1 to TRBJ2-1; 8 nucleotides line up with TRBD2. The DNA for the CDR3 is TGCGCCAGCAGCTTGGAACTAGCGGACAATGAGCAGTTCTTC. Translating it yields CASSLELADNEQFF.